This record looks at one TCR beta chain sequence and its context. PCR used 60 Vbeta primers and 13 Jbeta primers. Clones were read by immunoSEQ multiplex PCR, and TCRdb kept only the in-frame ones, dropping some. The data hold about 92,000 clones, with about three quarters observed a single time. This entry comes from a study of cytomegalovirus exposure and HLA in healthy donors. CDR1 is GTSNPN, CDR2 SVGIG, per germline (reference sequence). Unmatched junction bases numbered 10, after V lost 3 bases and J lost 5 bases. The CDR3 runs to 16 residues. The clonotype was recovered from a man aged 50 or older in good health and CMV-seropositive. Sequenced: PBMCs. The rearrangement links TRBV30 to TRBJ1-1; 12 bases map to TRBD1. The CDR3 nucleotides read TGTGCCTGGAGAACCGGGACAGGGGGCGCGAGAACTGAAGCTTTCTTT. Translating gives CAWRTGTGGARTEAFF.